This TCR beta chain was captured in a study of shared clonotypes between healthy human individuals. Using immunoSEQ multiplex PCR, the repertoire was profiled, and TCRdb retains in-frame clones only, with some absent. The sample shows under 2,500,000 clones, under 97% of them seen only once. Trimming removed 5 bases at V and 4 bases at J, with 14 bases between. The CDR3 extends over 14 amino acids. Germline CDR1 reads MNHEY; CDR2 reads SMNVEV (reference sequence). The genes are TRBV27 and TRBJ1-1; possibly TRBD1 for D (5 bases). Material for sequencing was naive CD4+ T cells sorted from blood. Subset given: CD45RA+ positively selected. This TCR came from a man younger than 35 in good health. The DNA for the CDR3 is TGTGCCAGCAGTCCCCTCGCAGGGATCACTGAAGCTTTCTTT. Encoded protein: CASSPLAGITEAFF.